The 19 T cell receptor beta chains below were found in one sample sequenced in a study of CD8+CD57+ T cells in acquired aplastic anemia. Template material for TCR beta VDJ and CDR3 profiling consisted of genomic DNA. TCRdb re-called the reads through MiXCR, storing one row per CDR3 protein. The repertoire holds about 160,000 distinct CDR3 sequences, with just under 45% as singletons. The sample consisted of sorted CD4+, CD8+, or CD8+CD57+ T cells (not recorded which) from PBMCs. These receptors came from a human donor in good health.

The chain carries TRBV7-2 and TRBJ1-6; maybe TRBD1 (6 bases). Germline V gene lookup returns CDR1 SGHTA and CDR2 FQGNSA. The CDR3 covers 16 residues. The V gene lost 0 bases and the J gene lost 8 bases, with 14 bases spanning the gap. The CDR3 here is CASSLAPSGVDSPLHF. CDR3 DNA sequence: TGTGCCAGCAGCTTAGCGCCTTCAGGGGTGGATTCACCCCTCCACTTT.

This clonotype was picked up many times. The CDR3 spells CASSSQGRVNQPQHF. CDR3 nucleotides: TGTGCCAGCAGCTCTCAGGGGAGGGTCAATCAGCCCCAGCATTTT. The V call is TRBV7-2, the J call TRBJ1-5; D might be TRBD1 (6 bases). Germline CDR1 reads SGHTA; CDR2 reads FQGNSA. The CDR3 runs to 15 residues. V gave up 4 bases and J gave up 3 bases, with 13 bases separating them. The full variable domain, rest sourced from reference TRBV7-2 and TRBJ1-5, is GAGVSQSPSNKVTEKGKDVELRCDPISGHTALYWYRQSLGQGLEFLIYFQGNSAPDKSGLPSDRFSAERTGGSVSTLTIQRTQQEDSAVYLCASSSQGRVNQPQHFGDGTRLSIL.

In regard to this clonotype: Because it lacks the conserved phenylalanine or tryptophan at the end, this CDR3 is likely a read error. The chain has TRBV2 and TRBJ2-4; D perhaps matches TRBD2 (6 bases). The DNA end is more similar to TRBJ2-7, so the J call may be wrong. CDR1 SNHLY and CDR2 FYNNEI come from the germline V gene. This CDR3 contains 12 residues. The CDR3 loop is CASSRSGTEQYL. In nucleotides, the CDR3 is TGTGCCAGCAGCCGTAGCGGAACCGAGCAGTACTTG.

Many counts were recorded for this clonotype. The chain is built from TRBV20-1 and TRBJ2-2, with D perhaps given as TRBD1 or TRBD2 (5 bases each). CDR3 size: 15 residues. The V end lost 8 bases, the J end lost 1 base, and 17 bases lay between the germline ends. Germline V lookup: CDR1 DFQATT, CDR2 SNEGSKA (reference sequence). CDR3 sequence: CSQKEVDRNTGELFF. CDR3 nucleotide sequence: TGCAGTCAGAAGGAGGTTGACAGGAACACCGGGGAGCTGTTTTTT.

The chain recombines TRBV29-1 with TRBJ1-2, with D uncertain. CDR3 length equals 13 residues. Trimming removed 3 bases from V and 3 bases from J, with 11 bases in between. In germline, CDR1 is SQVTM, CDR2 ANQGSEA. CDR3 residues: CSVDITDDYGYTF. DNA for the CDR3: TGCAGCGTTGATATCACAGACGACTATGGCTACACCTTC.

This clonotype was detected ten times or more. This chain joins TRBV19 and TRBJ2-3, with a weak D call TRBD1 (6 bases). This CDR3 region has 16 residues. From germline, CDR1 is LNHDA and CDR2 SQIVND (reference sequence). The germline V and J ends were trimmed by 6 bases and 2 bases, with 18 bases remaining between them. The DNA for the CDR3 is TGTGCCAGTAGATCCCGCGTCAGGGGCGACACAGATACGCAGTATTTT. As protein: CASRSRVRGDTDTQYF.

The genes are TRBV12-3 or TRBV12-4 and TRBJ2-7; 8 nucleotides align to TRBD1. J was trimmed by 5 bases and V by 5 bases; bases with no gene match: 5. The CDR3 extends over 13 amino acids. CDR3 sequence reads: CASSKTGVNEQYF. CDR3 nucleotides: TGTGCCAGCAGTAAGACAGGGGTCAACGAGCAGTACTTC.

This clonotype was recorded once. This chain links TRBV7-6 with TRBJ2-2, with D tentatively TRBD1 (6 bases). The length of the CDR3 is 13 residues. The V and J ends lost 4 bases and 7 bases respectively, with 10 bases between them. Germline V gene sequence: CDR1 SGHVS, CDR2 FNYEAQ. Written as DNA, the CDR3 is TGTGCCAGCAGCTCCTCAGGGGTCGGGGAGCTGTTTTTT. Its protein product is CASSSSGVGELFF.

The chain joins TRBV19 to TRBJ1-2; 9 positions match TRBD1. Trimming removed 5 bases from V and 5 bases from J; junction bases left unmatched: 9. The CDR3 runs 15 residues. The germline V gene encodes CDR1 LNHDA and CDR2 SQIVND (reference sequence). In DNA form, the CDR3 reads TGTGCCAGTAGTGAACAGGGGGCCTGGCCTTATGGCTACACCTTC. It codes for CASSEQGAWPYGYTF.

This clonotype was counted many times. This chain connects TRBV5-1 to TRBJ2-7; 10 nucleotides line up with TRBD2. This CDR3 is 14 amino acids long. Germline V gene data show CDR1 as SGHRS and CDR2 as YFSETQ. Trimming at V came to 5 bases and at J to 1 base, leaving 3 bases not matched to a gene. The CDR3 DNA reads as TGCGCCAGCAGTCGGACTAGCGGATCCTACGAGCAGTACTTC. Translating gives CASSRTSGSYEQYF.

This clonotype was detected only a few times. The chain combines TRBV28 with TRBJ2-7; D is unresolved. The CDR3 has 15 amino acids. Between the trimmed V and J ends, which lost 7 bases and 1 base, there was a span of 17 bases. Germline CDR1 MDHEN, CDR2 SYDVKM. The CDR3 DNA reads as TGTGCCAGCACTGGGATCAGGTTTCGTTCCTACGAGCAGTACTTC. As protein: CASTGIRFRSYEQYF.

Many counts were recorded for this clonotype. The chain couples TRBV2 to TRBJ2-3; D possibly matches TRBD1 or TRBD2 (7 bases each). CDR1 and CDR2 (germline): SNHLY, FYNNEI. V lost 8 bases, J lost 6 bases, and 15 bases lay in between. CDR3 size: 13 residues. CDR3 loop: CASCPQGGDTQYF. The CDR3 DNA reads TGTGCCAGCTGTCCCCAGGGGGGGGATACGCAGTATTTT.

This chain connects TRBV11-1 to TRBJ2-7; maybe TRBD1 (6 bases). The CDR3 loop spans 14 amino acids. V was shortened by 3 bases and J by 7 bases, with 16 bases between the two germline ends. Germline V gene data show CDR1 as SGHAT and CDR2 as FQDESV (reference sequence). In nucleotides, the CDR3 is TGTGCCAGCAGCTTCCTATCGACAGGAACTGAGCAGTACTTC. Its translation: CASSFLSTGTEQYF.

The chain uses TRBV10-3 and TRBJ2-3; 10 positions agree with TRBD2. The CDR3 is 14 amino acids. Germline CDR1 is ENHRY and CDR2 is SYGVKD. For the CDR3, the DNA is TGTCCCACTCATCCTAGCGGGGGCTCGGATACGCAGTATTTT. It encodes CPTHPSGGSDTQYF.

The chain uses TRBV7-9 and TRBJ1-5, with D uncertain. This CDR3 has 10 residues. CDR1 and CDR2 from the germline V gene are SEHNR and FQNEAQ (reference sequence). V gave up 5 bases and J gave up 11 bases, with 7 bases separating them. In DNA, the CDR3 is TGTGCCAGCAGCCTCAGCGCCCAGCATTTT. This sequence encodes CASSLSAQHF.

This chain connects TRBV29-1 to TRBJ2-7, with 7 positions matching TRBD1. V shed 0 bases and J 2 bases; nucleotides not matched to a gene: 4. The CDR3 is 14 residues long. Germline assignment: CDR1 SQVTM and CDR2 ANQGSEA. The CDR3 here is CSVEDRDSTYEQYF. The CDR3 nucleotides are TGCAGCGTTGAAGACCGGGACAGCACCTACGAGCAGTACTTC.

This chain connects TRBV15 to TRBJ1-2; 7 bases agree with TRBD1. The length of the CDR3 is 14 residues. V shed 6 bases, J shed 10 bases, and the junction held 14 bases outside the gene matches. Germline CDR1 is LNHNV and CDR2 is YYDKDF (reference sequence). The CDR3 nucleotides read TGTGCCACCAGTCTGGACAGGTCTGTGATTAACTACACCTTC. Its protein product is CATSLDRSVINYTF.

This clonotype was observed many times. J is TRBJ2-7 and V is TRBV2; a possible D gene is TRBD1 (5 bases). CDR1 and CDR2 (germline): SNHLY, FYNNEI. CDR3 length: 12 amino acids. The ends were cut back, 8 bases at V and 2 bases at J, with 10 bases in the middle. The CDR3 nucleotides read TGTGCCAGCTTATCCAGGGCCTACGAGCAGTACTTC. Its protein product is CASLSRAYEQYF.

This clonotype was seen a single time. The chain carries TRBV30 and TRBJ1-1; no clear D gene. Germline V gives CDR1 GTSNPN, CDR2 SVGIG (reference sequence). V gave up 4 bases and J gave up 2 bases, with 11 bases separating them. CDR3 length: 13 residues. Written as DNA, the CDR3 is TGTGCCTGGAAGAACACGCATAACACTGAAGCTTTCTTT. Its translation: CAWKNTHNTEAFF.